This T cell receptor beta chain was sequenced for a study of blood T cell repertoires in COVID-19. Study context: PBMCs, B-cell-depleted T cells, or T cells were the source of the cDNA or gDNA that made up the material.

Sequenced by immunoSEQ multiplex PCR; TCRdb stores in-frame clones only, minus some. The table includes about 40,000 clones, around 80% detected once. This CDR3 is 12 amino acids long. Germline CDR1 SEHNR, CDR2 FQNEAQ (reference sequence). Between the trimmed V and J ends, which lost 3 bases and 7 bases, there was a span of 4 bases. The TCR originated in a man older than 75 with active or convalescent COVID-19. The material sequenced was peripheral blood. The chain joins TRBV7-9 to TRBJ1-6, with no clear D. The CDR3 spells CASSFPNSPLHF. The CDR3 DNA sequence: TGTGCCAGCAGCTTCCCGAATTCACCCCTCCACTTT.